This passage covers 27 T cell receptor beta chains from one sample sequenced in a study of response to subunit inactivated influenza vaccine. A single record per CDR3 protein comes from TCRdb applying MiXCR to the RT-PCR reads. This sample carries almost 600,000 distinct CDR3 sequences, 14% of them seen once, and the ten largest clones take around 10%. The sequencing here drew on PBMCs from blood, taken approximately 13 days after vaccination. The receptor source for this set is a middle-aged man who received an inactivated influenza vaccine.

The chain links TRBV6-2 or TRBV6-3 to TRBJ1-2; no firm D call. Germline V CDR1 and CDR2: MNHEY, SVGEGT. This CDR3 has 15 amino acids. Trimming cost V 4 bases and J 4 bases, with 16 bases left between them. The CDR3 region has the DNA TGTGCCAGCAGTTTGGGTGTGGGAGGCCCCTATGGCTACACCTTC. Its translation is CASSLGVGGPYGYTF.

This chain links TRBV7-8 with TRBJ1-1; D call uncertain. The ends were cut back, 7 bases at V and 1 base at J, with 13 bases in the middle. Germline CDR1 SGHVS, CDR2 FQNEAQ. The CDR3 contains 14 residues. This chain's CDR3 is CASNPALQNTEAFF. CDR3 coding DNA: TGTGCCAGCAACCCGGCGCTACAGAACACTGAAGCTTTCTTT.

In its sample, this clonotype was seen a few times. The V call is TRBV28, the J call TRBJ2-7; 10 nucleotides agree with TRBD1. The CDR3 is 14 residues long. Germline assignment: CDR1 MDHEN and CDR2 SYDVKM. Trimming removed 5 bases from V and 4 bases from J; junction bases left unmatched: 5. The chain's CDR3 is CASSATGGWYEQYF. The DNA for the CDR3 is TGTGCCAGCAGTGCGACAGGGGGCTGGTACGAGCAGTACTTC.

In DNA, the CDR3 is TGCGCCAGCAGGCCGGGACTAGGGGCGGATACGCAGTATTTT. Its protein product is CASRPGLGADTQYF. V gene TRBV5-1 combines with J gene TRBJ2-3, with 8 bases identical to TRBD2. Unmatched junction bases numbered 8, after V lost 5 bases and J lost 6 bases. The CDR3 is made up of 14 amino acids. Germline V lookup: CDR1 SGHRS, CDR2 YFSETQ.

This clonotype turned up a few times. This chain uses TRBV20-1 with TRBJ2-7; TRBD2 agrees at 12 bases. The germline V gene has CDR1 DFQATT and CDR2 SNEGSKA (reference sequence). The junction had 7 bases not matched to a gene; V was cut back by 3 bases and J by 4 bases. The CDR3 length is 15 residues. CDR3 in amino acids: CSASGGTSGSYEQYF. The CDR3 bases are TGCAGTGCTAGTGGGGGGACTAGCGGGTCATACGAGCAGTACTTC.

V and J are TRBV7-3 and TRBJ2-1, with 7 nucleotides matching TRBD2. The CDR3 spans 13 residues. V gave up 0 bases and J gave up 15 bases; unmatched junction bases: 8. CDR1 SGHTA and CDR2 FQGTGA come from the germline V gene. The CDR3 DNA is TGTGCCAGCAGCTTAACGTTGGGGCGGGAGTGGTTCTTC. It yields the protein CASSLTLGREWFF.

The gene calls are TRBV3-1 and TRBJ2-3; 7 bases fit TRBD2. The germline gives CDR1 LGHDT, CDR2 YNNKEL (reference sequence). V trimming: 1 base; J trimming: 5 bases; junction bases outside the gene matches: 9. This CDR3 spans 16 amino acids. This chain's CDR3 is CASSQGDGGILDTQYF. DNA for the CDR3: TGTGCCAGCAGCCAAGGGGACGGGGGGATCTTAGATACGCAGTATTTT.

The chain uses TRBV7-2 and TRBJ2-5; no clear D gene. From germline, CDR1 is SGHTA and CDR2 FQGNSA. This CDR3 comprises 13 residues. V dropped 5 bases and J dropped 5 bases, with 12 bases sitting between them. The CDR3 region is CASSARLRETQYF. The DNA of the CDR3 is TGTGCCAGCAGCGCCCGCCTACGGGAGACCCAGTACTTC.

This clonotype was seen only a few times. The chain couples TRBV6-5 to TRBJ2-7; D possibly corresponds to TRBD2 (6 bases). Trimming removed 0 bases from V and 6 bases from J, with 15 bases in between. This CDR3 contains 15 residues. Germline CDR1 is MNHEY and CDR2 is SVGAGI. CDR3 region: CASSYSNGGYGEQYF. The DNA of the CDR3 is TGTGCCAGCAGTTACTCGAACGGAGGGTATGGCGAGCAGTACTTC.

There are a few counts of this clonotype. The gene calls are TRBV20-1 and TRBJ1-5; D possibly corresponds to TRBD1 (6 bases). This CDR3 spans 16 amino acids. CDR1 DFQATT and CDR2 SNEGSKA come from the germline V gene (reference sequence). Trimming pared 6 bases from V and 0 bases from J, leaving 18 bases between. CDR3 DNA sequence: TGCAGTGCCACCCGCGGGGGCAGCTATAGCAATCAGCCCCAGCATTTT. Its translation is CSATRGGSYSNQPQHF.

This clonotype was seen just once. The rearrangement links TRBV11-1 to TRBJ2-2, with a tentative D call TRBD1 (6 bases). Trimming left V 7 bases short and J 0 bases short, with 9 bases between. CDR3 length: 14 residues. Per the germline V gene, CDR1 is SGHAT and CDR2 is FQDESV (reference sequence). The DNA of the CDR3 is TGTGCCAGCACCGGGACACCGAACACCGGGGAGCTGTTTTTT. The encoded protein is CASTGTPNTGELFF.

About this clonotype itself: The junction shows a germline mismatch at one end, possibly a read error. V gene TRBV3-1 combines with J gene TRBJ2-3, with D maybe TRBD1 (5 bases). Germline lookup yields CDR1 LGHDT and CDR2 YNNKEL (reference sequence). This CDR3 spans 16 amino acids. The CDR3: CASCQNRNIRTDTQYF. In nucleotides, the CDR3 is TGTGCCAGCTGCCAAAACAGGAACATACGCACAGATACGCAGTATTTT.

The rearrangement joins TRBV30 to TRBJ1-3; no clear D gene. CDR1 GTSNPN and CDR2 SVGIG come from the germline V gene (reference sequence). This CDR3 region has 13 residues. V was shortened by 2 bases and J by 0 bases, with 5 bases between the two germline ends. The CDR3 DNA reads as TGTGCCTGGAGTTGGATCTCTGGAAACACCATATATTTT. It encodes CAWSWISGNTIYF.

In DNA form, the CDR3 reads TGTGCCAGCAGCTTACGGGCCTCTAGCAATGAGCAGTTCTTC. It translates to CASSLRASSNEQFF. The chain uses TRBV7-9 and TRBJ2-1; D is unresolved. The CDR3 is 14 residues long. With 2 bases removed from V and 6 bases from J, the gap between germline ends came to 11 bases. Germline V gene lookup returns CDR1 SEHNR and CDR2 FQNEAQ (reference sequence).

This clonotype was counted many times. This chain uses TRBV12-3 or TRBV12-4 with TRBJ2-5; 10 bases line up with TRBD1. The CDR3 consists of 13 residues. With V trimmed by 6 bases and J by 3 bases, 1 base remained unmatched. CDR3 DNA sequence: TGTGCCAGCAGGGGGACAGGGGAAGAGACCCAGTACTTC. Encoded protein: CASRGTGEETQYF.

This clonotype was observed many times. This sequence joins TRBV12-3 or TRBV12-4 and TRBJ2-2; D perhaps matches TRBD1 (6 bases). This CDR3 contains 16 residues. V was pared by 5 bases and J by 0 bases, with 13 bases between. The CDR3 bases are TGTGCCAGCAGTAGGCCCGGACAGCCGAACACCGGGGAGCTGTTTTTT. Protein sequence: CASSRPGQPNTGELFF.

This rearrangement joins TRBV6-1 to TRBJ2-2; TRBD1 is a possible D gene (6 bases). Trimming cost V 7 bases and J 2 bases, with 11 bases left between them. Germline CDR1 and CDR2: MNHNS and SASEGT. The CDR3 spans 14 residues. CDR3 nucleotides: TGTGCCAGCATCCTGGACAGCAACACCGGGGAGCTGTTTTTT. This translates into CASILDSNTGELFF.

Many counts were recorded for this clonotype. The genes are TRBV12-3 or TRBV12-4 and TRBJ1-1; D unclear. V lost 8 bases and J 3 bases, leaving 7 bases between the germline ends. The length of the CDR3 is 11 residues. The CDR3 is CASGLYTEAFF. The CDR3 DNA reads as TGTGCCAGCGGGTTATACACTGAAGCTTTCTTT.

V usage is TRBV11-2 and J usage is TRBJ2-1, with 8 nucleotides matching TRBD2. In germline, CDR1 is SGHAT, CDR2 FQNNGV. J was trimmed by 2 bases and V by 5 bases; bases with no gene match: 23. The CDR3 sequence is 21 residues long. CDR3 protein: CASSPQASGGLLRSTYNEQFF. CDR3 DNA sequence: TGTGCCAGCAGCCCACAGGCCAGCGGGGGCCTACTGCGATCAACCTACAATGAGCAGTTCTTC. Together with reference TRBV11-2 and TRBJ2-1, the CDR3 gives the full variable domain: EAGVAQSPRYKIIEKRQSVAFWCNPISGHATLYWYQQILGQGPKLLIQFQNNGVVDDSQLPKDRFSAERLKGVDSTLKIQPAKLEDSAVYLCASSPQASGGLLRSTYNEQFFGPGTRLTVL.

This clonotype has just a few counts. The chain joins TRBV20-1 to TRBJ2-1, with a tentative D call TRBD2 (5 bases). Per germline, CDR1 DFQATT and CDR2 SNEGSKA (reference sequence). Deletions cut 3 bases from V and 3 bases from J, with 12 bases between. There are 14 residues in the CDR3. CDR3 in amino acids: CSARRSGNYNEQFF. CDR3 nucleotides: TGCAGTGCTAGGAGGAGCGGAAACTACAATGAGCAGTTCTTC.

This clonotype has at least ten counts. The CDR3 DNA is TGTGCCAGCAGCTTTAGGGGGGGGCTCAGCACAGATACGCAGTATTTT. It encodes CASSFRGGLSTDTQYF. The chain carries TRBV7-8 and TRBJ2-3; tentative D call: TRBD2 (7 bases). This CDR3 is built from 16 residues. Trimming removed 3 bases from V and 0 bases from J, with 13 bases in between. Germline CDR1 is SGHVS and CDR2 is FQNEAQ.

V is TRBV13 and J is TRBJ2-1; 11 bases match TRBD2. V shed 6 bases and J 3 bases; nucleotides not matched to a gene: 4. This CDR3 spans 15 amino acids. Per germline, CDR1 PRHDT and CDR2 FYEKMQ (reference sequence). CDR3 amino acids: CASRPTSGVYNEQFF. As DNA, the CDR3 is TGTGCCAGCAGGCCGACTAGCGGGGTCTACAATGAGCAGTTCTTC.

This clonotype was counted between two and nine times. J is TRBJ1-1 and V is TRBV5-5; the D gene is possibly TRBD1 (6 bases). CDR1 and CDR2 from the germline V gene are SGHKS and YYEKEE (reference sequence). V was pared by 0 bases and J by 7 bases, with 25 bases between. The CDR3 spans 18 residues. CDR3: CASSLESGDTRTKGEAFF. CDR3 nucleotide sequence: TGTGCCAGCAGCTTGGAATCTGGGGACACCCGAACAAAGGGTGAAGCTTTCTTT.

The CDR3 loop reads CASSPQGFSAFF. The CDR3 DNA follows: TGTGCCAGCAGCCCACAGGGGTTTTCGGCTTTCTTT. The gene calls are TRBV11-2 and TRBJ1-1; 7 bases are a match to TRBD1. The CDR3 extends over 12 amino acids. Trimming cost V 5 bases and J 11 bases; bases outside gene matches: 8. Germline V CDR1 and CDR2: SGHAT, FQNNGV. The full variable domain, completed using reference TRBV11-2 and TRBJ1-1, is EAGVAQSPRYKIIEKRQSVAFWCNPISGHATLYWYQQILGQGPKLLIQFQNNGVVDDSQLPKDRFSAERLKGVDSTLKIQPAKLEDSAVYLCASSPQGFSAFFGQGTRLTVV.

This clonotype was found a few times. This rearrangement joins TRBV27 to TRBJ2-3; TRBD2 aligns across 9 bases. CDR1 MNHEY and CDR2 SMNVEV come from the germline V gene (reference sequence). The CDR3 has 15 residues. V lost 6 bases and J lost 4; bases outside the gene matches: 8. The CDR3 spells CASSRSGRVADTQYF. CDR3 nucleotide sequence: TGTGCCAGCAGCCGTAGCGGGAGAGTCGCAGATACGCAGTATTTT.

The CDR3 loop is CSAQGQGKETQYF. The DNA for the CDR3 is TGCAGCGCTCAGGGACAGGGGAAAGAGACCCAGTACTTC. The chain couples TRBV29-1 to TRBJ2-5; 10 nucleotides agree with TRBD1. From germline, CDR1 is SQVTM and CDR2 ANQGSEA. The CDR3 is 13 residues long. V gave up 7 bases and J gave up 3 bases; unmatched junction bases: 5.

This clonotype has a count of ten or more. CDR3 nucleotide sequence: TGCGCCAGCAGCCACCTTGGCGGCCCTGAAGCTTTCTTT. It codes for CASSHLGGPEAFF. The J gene is TRBJ1-1, the V gene TRBV4-3; D not resolved. V was pared by 3 bases and J by 6 bases, with 11 bases between. The CDR3 is 13 residues long. Germline V CDR1 and CDR2: LGHNA, YSLEER.